This TCR beta chain was captured by sequencing in a study of T cell responses to AZD1222 COVID-19 vaccine. Study conclusions and caveats: Repertoire collection took place solely once the T cell response had peaked.

Repertoires were generated with immunoSEQ multiplex PCR, while TCRdb's copy carries only in-frame clones and drops some. The sample includes tens of thousands of clones, approximately 83% seen only once; the top ten take 12%. Pooling of second doses given at about 4 or about 12 weeks was done. This clone counts as medium-sized. Its antigen is currently unknown. The source material was peripheral blood, sampled 28 days after the second AZD1222 dose. This clonotype was sampled from an adult who received the AZD1222 COVID-19 vaccine.

The DNA for the CDR3 is TGTGCCAGCAAGCGGGGTGGTGCTAATGAAAAACTGTTTTTT. Encoded protein: CASKRGGANEKLFF. V is TRBV6-6 and J is TRBJ1-4; D uncertain. This CDR3 region has 14 residues. The V end lost 7 bases, the J end lost 3 bases, and 12 bases lay between the germline ends. Germline V gene data show CDR1 as MNHNY and CDR2 as SVGAGI (reference sequence).